This T cell receptor beta chain was captured in a study of technical replicates of blood from a few donors. Using immunoSEQ multiplex PCR, the repertoire was profiled, and TCRdb retains in-frame clones only, with some absent. The sample lists about 61,000 clones, around 97% seen once, with approximately 0.19% in the top ten. The sample consisted of T cells isolated from PBMCs. This TCR came from a human donor in good health.

This CDR3 reads CASSQPGLAGGEEQYF. CDR3 coding DNA: TGCGCCAGCAGCCAACCGGGACTAGCGGGTGGAGAGGAGCAGTACTTC. The chain combines TRBV4-1 with TRBJ2-7, with 12 bases that match TRBD2. After removal of 2 bases from V and 7 bases from J, the junction contained 9 bases not matched to a gene. The germline V gene encodes CDR1 MGHRA and CDR2 YSYEKL. The CDR3 spans 16 residues.